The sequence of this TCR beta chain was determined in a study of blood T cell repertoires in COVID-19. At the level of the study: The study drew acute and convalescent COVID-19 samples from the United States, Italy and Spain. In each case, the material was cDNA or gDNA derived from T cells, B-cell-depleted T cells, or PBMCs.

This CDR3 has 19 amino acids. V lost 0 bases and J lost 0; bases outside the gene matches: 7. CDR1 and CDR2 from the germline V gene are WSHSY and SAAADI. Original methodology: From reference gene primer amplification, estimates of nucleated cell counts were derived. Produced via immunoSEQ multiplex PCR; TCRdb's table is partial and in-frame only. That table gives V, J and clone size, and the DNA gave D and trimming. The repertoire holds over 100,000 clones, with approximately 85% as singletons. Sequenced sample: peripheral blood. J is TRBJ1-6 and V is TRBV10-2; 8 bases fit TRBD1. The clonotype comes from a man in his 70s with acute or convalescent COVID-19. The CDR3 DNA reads TGCGCCAGCAGTGAGTCCCGGGGCAGGGGGCTCTCCTATAATTCACCCCTCCACTTT. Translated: CASSESRGRGLSYNSPLHF.